This T cell receptor beta chain originates from a study of human T cells and chemical hapten exposure. Whole-study context: Yields of TCR per sample differed, chiefly owing to small differences in pooled library volume. Study-wide findings and caveats: TCRs at a frequency above 1 in 1000 stayed unchanged with DPC sensitization.

There are a few counts of this clonotype. Its antigen is as yet unknown. Sample time point: patch test 1, 2 weeks after DPC sensitization. Documented treatment: therapeutic diphenylcyclopropenone sensitization with weekly scalp DPC. V dropped 5 bases and J dropped 0 bases, with 10 bases sitting between them. The CDR3 has 14 amino acids. The library tagged each cDNA molecule with unique molecular identifiers. One entry per CDR3 protein, called by TCRdb with MiXCR from the RACE reads. The sample contains around 160,000 distinct CDR3 sequences, roughly 15% of which appear only once. V is TRBV23-1 and J is TRBJ1-1; the D gene is possibly TRBD1 (5 bases). TRBV23-1 is an open reading frame, and its role is uncertain. This clonotype originated in a woman younger than 45 with alopecia areata. Some clones in this sample may be carry-over from other donors' samples. The material was whole blood, obtained in connection with sensitization to the hapten diphenylcyclopropenone (DPC). The CDR3 is CASSFRVMNTEAFF. Here the CDR3 DNA reads TGCGCCAGCAGTTTCAGGGTTATGAACACTGAAGCTTTCTTT.